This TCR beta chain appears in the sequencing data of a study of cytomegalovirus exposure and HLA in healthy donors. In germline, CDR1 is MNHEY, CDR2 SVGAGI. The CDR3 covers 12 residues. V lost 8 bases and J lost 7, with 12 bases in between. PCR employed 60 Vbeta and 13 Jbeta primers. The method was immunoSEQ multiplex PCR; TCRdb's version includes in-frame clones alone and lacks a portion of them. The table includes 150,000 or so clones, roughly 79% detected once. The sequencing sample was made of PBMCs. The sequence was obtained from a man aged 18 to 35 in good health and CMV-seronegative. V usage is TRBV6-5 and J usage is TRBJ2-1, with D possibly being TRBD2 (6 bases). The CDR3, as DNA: TGTGCCAGCTCGCTCCGGGGGAATGAGCAGTTCTTC. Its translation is CASSLRGNEQFF.